Sequencing of this T cell receptor beta chain was carried out in a study of blood T cell repertoires in COVID-19. Study as a whole: Both acute and convalescent COVID-19 samples were obtained from the United States, Italy and Spain. From T cells, B-cell-depleted T cells, or PBMCs came the material, which was cDNA or gDNA.

The CDR3 has 11 residues. Between the trimmed V and J ends, which lost 2 bases and 8 bases, there was a span of 6 bases. Germline CDR1 reads MNHEY; CDR2 reads SVGEGT. Authors' processing steps: Estimation of nucleated cell counts relied on the amplification of reference gene primers. Sequencing was performed with immunoSEQ multiplex PCR; in TCRdb, only in-frame clones are kept and a portion is missing. Clone size and V and J calls were adopted from that table, with D and trimming inferred from the DNA. The data hold 45,000 to 55,000 clones, with over 80% observed a single time. The chain links TRBV6-2 or TRBV6-3 to TRBJ1-1; no clear D gene. The sequencing input was peripheral blood. This receptor was obtained from a human donor in a cohort sampled during active COVID-19. The CDR3 region has the DNA TGTGCCAGCAGTTACAGCGTAGAAGCTTTCTTT. Translation gives CASSYSVEAFF.